The 13 T cell receptor beta chains below come from one sample, sequenced in a study of cytomegalovirus exposure and HLA in healthy donors. 13 Jbeta primers and 60 Vbeta primers were used for the PCR. TCRdb's copy holds only in-frame clones and misses some; the assay was immunoSEQ multiplex PCR. The repertoire holds about 52,000 clones, with 72% as singletons. Sequenced input: PBMCs. Receptors were obtained from a woman in her forties or fifties in good health and CMV-seronegative.

The chain has TRBV14 and TRBJ1-1, with 8 bases identical to TRBD1. The CDR3 is 18 amino acids. Per germline, CDR1 SGHDN and CDR2 FVKESK. Trimming took 4 bases from V and 0 from J; bases not matched to a gene: 13. The CDR3 bases are TGTGCCAGCAGCCCCAGGGACAGGATATGGGGGATGAACACTGAAGCTTTCTTT. Protein: CASSPRDRIWGMNTEAFF.

This clone was detected only a few times. The rearrangement uses TRBV11-2 and TRBJ2-2; the D gene is possibly TRBD1 (5 bases). CDR1 and CDR2 (germline): SGHAT, FQNNGV. V lost 5 bases and J 2 bases, leaving 12 bases between the germline ends. The CDR3 spans 15 residues. The CDR3 loop is CASSLQESNTGELFF. DNA of the CDR3: TGTGCCAGCAGCCTACAGGAGAGTAACACCGGGGAGCTGTTTTTT.

The rearrangement links TRBV28 to TRBJ1-3; 11 bases match TRBD1. The germline V gene has CDR1 MDHEN and CDR2 SYDVKM. This CDR3 contains 16 residues. V shed 5 bases, J shed 2 bases, and the junction held 5 bases outside the gene matches. The CDR3 DNA reads TGTGCCAGCAGTCCGGGGGACAGGGGGACTGGAAACACCATATATTTT. Protein sequence: CASSPGDRGTGNTIYF.

This clone occurred once. The chain combines TRBV19 with TRBJ2-7, with no clear D. CDR1 is LNHDA, CDR2 SQIVND, per germline (reference sequence). Between the trimmed V and J ends, which lost 1 base and 5 bases, there was a span of 3 bases. The CDR3 has 11 amino acids. As DNA, the CDR3 is TGTGCCAGTAGTATAGCCGACGAGCAGTACTTC. It codes for CASSIADEQYF.

The chain is built from TRBV10-2 and TRBJ2-1; 9 nucleotides line up with TRBD2. Losses at the gene ends were 0 bases for V and 4 bases for J; bases not matched to a gene: 4. The V gene's germline CDR1 is WSHSY and CDR2 SAAADI. The CDR3 has 16 residues. CDR3 DNA: TGCGCCAGCAGTGAGTCGAGGGGACTAGCTTACAATGAGCAGTTCTTC. As protein: CASSESRGLAYNEQFF.

This clone came up once. The rearrangement uses TRBV28 and TRBJ2-7, with a tentative D call TRBD2 (5 bases). This CDR3 has 16 amino acids. Per germline, CDR1 MDHEN and CDR2 SYDVKM. The V and J ends lost 8 bases and 6 bases respectively, with 26 bases between them. The CDR3 loop reads CASGGPGNLAGVEQYF. CDR3 in DNA: TGTGCCAGCGGAGGACCCGGGAACCTGGCCGGGGTCGAGCAGTACTTC.

V is TRBV28 and J is TRBJ2-3, with a tentative D call TRBD2 (6 bases). V lost 3 bases and J 2 bases, leaving 18 bases between the germline ends. The CDR3 sequence is 17 residues long. Per germline, CDR1 MDHEN and CDR2 SYDVKM. The CDR3 DNA reads TGTGCCAGCAGTTTCCCCCCCGGGGAGGCCAACACAGATACGCAGTATTTT. Translating it yields CASSFPPGEANTDTQYF.

The chain joins TRBV6-1 to TRBJ1-4, with unresolved D. The CDR3 totals 15 residues. The germline V gene encodes CDR1 MNHNS and CDR2 SASEGT. Trimming pared 6 bases from V and 5 bases from J, leaving 16 bases between. The CDR3 loop is CASRARNWENEKLFF. Written as DNA, the CDR3 is TGTGCCAGCAGGGCCAGGAACTGGGAGAATGAAAAACTGTTTTTT.

This clone was seen only a few times. DNA of the CDR3: TGTGCCAGCAGCTTGGTTACCGCCGGGGTGGCTGAAGCTTTCTTT. It is translated as CASSLVTAGVAEAFF. The chain carries TRBV7-2 and TRBJ1-1, with no clear D. The CDR3 sequence is 15 residues long. Per germline, CDR1 SGHTA and CDR2 FQGNSA. The germline V and J ends were trimmed by 3 bases and 6 bases, with 17 bases remaining between them.

In this sample, this clone is medium-sized. The V gene is TRBV6-1, the J gene TRBJ1-1; weak D call: TRBD1 (6 bases). The V gene's germline CDR1 is MNHNS and CDR2 SASEGT. CDR3 size: 14 residues. Between the trimmed V and J ends, which lost 6 bases and 5 bases, there was a span of 16 bases. CDR3 loop: CASRLAGVATEAFF. CDR3 DNA: TGTGCCAGCAGGCTGGCAGGGGTGGCAACTGAAGCTTTCTTT.

This sequence joins TRBV19 and TRBJ2-1; maybe TRBD2 (6 bases). The CDR3 covers 15 residues. The germline gives CDR1 LNHDA, CDR2 SQIVND (reference sequence). Trimming cost V 7 bases and J 7 bases, with 20 bases left between them. CDR3 in DNA: TGTGCCAGTAATGCTCGGGCCTTAGCGGTGAATGAGCAGTTCTTC. Translation: CASNARALAVNEQFF.

The chain has TRBV7-2 and TRBJ2-5; no reliable D call. V was clipped by 4 bases and J by 2 bases, with 2 bases between them. Germline V gene sequence: CDR1 SGHTA, CDR2 FQGNSA. CDR3 size: 11 residues. CDR3 loop: CASSSQETQYF. In DNA, the CDR3 is TGTGCCAGCAGCTCGCAAGAGACCCAGTACTTC.

V is TRBV27 and J is TRBJ2-1; 10 bases fit TRBD1. V was pared by 4 bases and J by 8 bases, with 14 bases of the junction left unmatched. This CDR3 comprises 17 residues. Per the germline V gene, CDR1 is MNHEY and CDR2 is SMNVEV (reference sequence). CDR3 DNA: TGTGCCAGCAGTTGGGCCCCCCTCGGGACAGGGGACGATGAGCAGTTCTTC. It yields the protein CASSWAPLGTGDDEQFF.